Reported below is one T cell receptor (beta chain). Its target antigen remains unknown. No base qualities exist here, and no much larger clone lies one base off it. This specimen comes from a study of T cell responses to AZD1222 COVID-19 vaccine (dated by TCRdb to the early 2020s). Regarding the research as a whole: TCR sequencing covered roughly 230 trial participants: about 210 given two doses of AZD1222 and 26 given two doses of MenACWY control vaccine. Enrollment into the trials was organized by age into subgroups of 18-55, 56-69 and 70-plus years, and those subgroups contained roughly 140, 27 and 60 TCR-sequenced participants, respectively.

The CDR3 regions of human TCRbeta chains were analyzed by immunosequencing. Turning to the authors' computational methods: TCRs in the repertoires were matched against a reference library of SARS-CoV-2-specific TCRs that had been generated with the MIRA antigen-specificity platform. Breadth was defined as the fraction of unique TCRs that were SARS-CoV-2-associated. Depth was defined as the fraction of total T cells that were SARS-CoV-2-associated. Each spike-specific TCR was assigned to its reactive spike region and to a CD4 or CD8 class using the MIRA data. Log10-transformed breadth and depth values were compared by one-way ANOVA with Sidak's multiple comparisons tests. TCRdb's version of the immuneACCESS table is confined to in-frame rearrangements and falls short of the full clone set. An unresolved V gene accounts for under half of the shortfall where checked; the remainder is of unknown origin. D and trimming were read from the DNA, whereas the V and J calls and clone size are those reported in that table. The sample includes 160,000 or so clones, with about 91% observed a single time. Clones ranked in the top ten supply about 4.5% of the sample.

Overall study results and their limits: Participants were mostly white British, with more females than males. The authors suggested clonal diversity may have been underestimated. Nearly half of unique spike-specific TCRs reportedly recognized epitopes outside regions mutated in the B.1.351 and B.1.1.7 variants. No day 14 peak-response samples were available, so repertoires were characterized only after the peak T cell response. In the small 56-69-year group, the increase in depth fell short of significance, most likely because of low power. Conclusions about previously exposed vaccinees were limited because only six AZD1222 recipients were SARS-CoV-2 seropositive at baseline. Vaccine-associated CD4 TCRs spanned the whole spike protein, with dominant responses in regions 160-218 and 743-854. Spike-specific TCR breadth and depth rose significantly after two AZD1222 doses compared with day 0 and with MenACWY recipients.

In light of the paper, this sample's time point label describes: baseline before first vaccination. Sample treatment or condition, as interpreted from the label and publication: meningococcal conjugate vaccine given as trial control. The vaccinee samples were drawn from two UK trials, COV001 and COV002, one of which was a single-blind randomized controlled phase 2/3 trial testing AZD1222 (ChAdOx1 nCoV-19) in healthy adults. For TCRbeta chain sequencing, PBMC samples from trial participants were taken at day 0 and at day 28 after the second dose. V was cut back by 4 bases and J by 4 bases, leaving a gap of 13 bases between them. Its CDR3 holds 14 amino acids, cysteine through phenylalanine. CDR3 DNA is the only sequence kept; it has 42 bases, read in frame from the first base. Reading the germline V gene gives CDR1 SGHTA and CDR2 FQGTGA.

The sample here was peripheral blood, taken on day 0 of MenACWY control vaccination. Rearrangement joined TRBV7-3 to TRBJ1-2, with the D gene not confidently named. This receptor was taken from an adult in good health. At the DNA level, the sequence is TGTGCCAGCAGCTCGGACGGATCTGGCTATGGCTACACCTTC. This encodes CASSSDGSGYGYTF.